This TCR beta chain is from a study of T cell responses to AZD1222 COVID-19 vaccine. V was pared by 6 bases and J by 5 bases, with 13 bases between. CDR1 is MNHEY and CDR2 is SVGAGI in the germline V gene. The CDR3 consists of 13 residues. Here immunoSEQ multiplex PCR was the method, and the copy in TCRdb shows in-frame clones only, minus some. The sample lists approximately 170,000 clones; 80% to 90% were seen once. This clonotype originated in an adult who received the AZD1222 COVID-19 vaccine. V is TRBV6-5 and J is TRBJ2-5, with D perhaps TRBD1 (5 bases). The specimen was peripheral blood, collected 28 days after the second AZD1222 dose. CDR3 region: CASRGAARETQYF. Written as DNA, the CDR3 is TGTGCCAGCAGAGGGGCTGCCAGGGAGACCCAGTACTTC.